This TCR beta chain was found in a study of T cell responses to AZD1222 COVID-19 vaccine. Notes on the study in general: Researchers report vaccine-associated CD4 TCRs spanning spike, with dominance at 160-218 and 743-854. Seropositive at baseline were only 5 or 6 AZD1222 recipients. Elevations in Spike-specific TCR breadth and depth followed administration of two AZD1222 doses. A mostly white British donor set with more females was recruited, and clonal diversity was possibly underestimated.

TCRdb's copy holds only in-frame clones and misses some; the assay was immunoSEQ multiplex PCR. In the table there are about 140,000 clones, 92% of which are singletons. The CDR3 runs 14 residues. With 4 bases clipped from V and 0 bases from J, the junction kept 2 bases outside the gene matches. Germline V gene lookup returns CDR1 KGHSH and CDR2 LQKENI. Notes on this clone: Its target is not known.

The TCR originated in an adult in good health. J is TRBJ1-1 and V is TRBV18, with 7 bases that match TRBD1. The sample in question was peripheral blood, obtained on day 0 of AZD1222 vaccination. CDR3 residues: CASSQGALNTEAFF. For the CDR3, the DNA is TGTGCCAGCTCACAGGGGGCGTTGAACACTGAAGCTTTCTTT.